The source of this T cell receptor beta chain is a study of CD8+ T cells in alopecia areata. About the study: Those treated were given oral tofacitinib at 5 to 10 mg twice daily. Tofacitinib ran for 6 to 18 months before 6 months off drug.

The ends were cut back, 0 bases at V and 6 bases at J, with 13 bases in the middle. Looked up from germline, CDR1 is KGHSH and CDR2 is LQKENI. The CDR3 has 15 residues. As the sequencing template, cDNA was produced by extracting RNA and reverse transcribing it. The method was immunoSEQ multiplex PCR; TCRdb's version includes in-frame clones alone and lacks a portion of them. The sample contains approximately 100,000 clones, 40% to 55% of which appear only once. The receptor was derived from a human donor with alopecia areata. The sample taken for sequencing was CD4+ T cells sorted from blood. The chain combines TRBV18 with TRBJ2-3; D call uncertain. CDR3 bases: TGTGCCAGCTCACCACCCGTCCCAGAGGCGGATACGCAGTATTTT. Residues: CASSPPVPEADTQYF.